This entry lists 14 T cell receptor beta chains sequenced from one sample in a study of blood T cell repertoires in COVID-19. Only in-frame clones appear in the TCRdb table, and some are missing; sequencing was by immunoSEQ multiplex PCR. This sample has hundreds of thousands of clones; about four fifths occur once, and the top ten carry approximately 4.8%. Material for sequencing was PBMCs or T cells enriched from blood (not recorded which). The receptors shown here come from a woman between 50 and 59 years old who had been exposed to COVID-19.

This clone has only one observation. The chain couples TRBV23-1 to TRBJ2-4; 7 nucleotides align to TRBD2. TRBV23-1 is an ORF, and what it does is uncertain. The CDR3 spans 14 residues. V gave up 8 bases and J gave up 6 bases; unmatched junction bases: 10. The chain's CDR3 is CASLGLWEGNIQYF. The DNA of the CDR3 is TGCGCCAGCTTGGGACTTTGGGAGGGAAACATTCAGTACTTC.

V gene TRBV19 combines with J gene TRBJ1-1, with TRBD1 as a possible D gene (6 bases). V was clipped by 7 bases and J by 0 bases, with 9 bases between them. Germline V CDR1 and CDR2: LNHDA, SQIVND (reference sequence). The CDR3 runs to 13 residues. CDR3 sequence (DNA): TGTGCCAGTAAGGACAGATTGAACACTGAAGCTTTCTTT. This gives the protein CASKDRLNTEAFF.

For the CDR3, the DNA is TGTGCCAGCAGCTTGGAGAAACTCGGTACTGAAGCTTTCTTT. This encodes CASSLEKLGTEAFF. The chain couples TRBV5-6 to TRBJ1-1; D is unresolved. CDR3 size: 14 residues. The V end was cut by 0 bases, the J end by 5 bases, with 11 bases between. Germline V CDR1 and CDR2: SGHDT, YYEEEE.

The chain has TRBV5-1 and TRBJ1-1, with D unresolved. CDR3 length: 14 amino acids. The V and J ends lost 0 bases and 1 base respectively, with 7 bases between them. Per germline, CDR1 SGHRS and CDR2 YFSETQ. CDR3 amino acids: CASSLGSRNTEAFF. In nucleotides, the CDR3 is TGCGCCAGCAGCTTGGGTTCCAGGAACACTGAAGCTTTCTTT.

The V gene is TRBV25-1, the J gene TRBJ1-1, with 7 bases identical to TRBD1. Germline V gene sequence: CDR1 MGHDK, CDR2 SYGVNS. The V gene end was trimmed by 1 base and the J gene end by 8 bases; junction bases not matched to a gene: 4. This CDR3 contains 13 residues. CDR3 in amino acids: CASSESRTGEAFF. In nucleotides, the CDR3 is TGTGCCAGCAGTGAATCCCGGACAGGCGAAGCTTTCTTT. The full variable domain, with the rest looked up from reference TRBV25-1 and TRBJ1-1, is EADIYQTPRYLVIGTGKKITLECSQTMGHDKMYWYQQDPGMELHLIHYSYGVNSTEKGDLSSESTVSRIRTEHFPLTLESARPSHTSQYLCASSESRTGEAFFGQGTRLTVV.

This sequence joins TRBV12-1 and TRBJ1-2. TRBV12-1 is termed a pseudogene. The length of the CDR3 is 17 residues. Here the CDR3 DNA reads TGTGCCAGCAGCCCCCACATCGAGCCCCATCTAGGCTATGGCTACACCTTC. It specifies CASSPHIEPHLGYGYTF.

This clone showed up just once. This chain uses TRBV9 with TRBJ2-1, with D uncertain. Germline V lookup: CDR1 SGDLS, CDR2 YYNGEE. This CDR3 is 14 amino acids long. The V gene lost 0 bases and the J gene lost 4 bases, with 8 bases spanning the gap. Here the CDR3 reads CASSVDPQYNEQFF. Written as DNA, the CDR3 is TGTGCCAGCAGCGTAGACCCTCAGTACAATGAGCAGTTCTTC.

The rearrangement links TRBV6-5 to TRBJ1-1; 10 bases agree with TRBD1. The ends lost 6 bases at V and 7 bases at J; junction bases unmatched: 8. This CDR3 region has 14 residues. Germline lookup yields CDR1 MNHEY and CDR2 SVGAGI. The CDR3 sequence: CASRETGGGGEAFF. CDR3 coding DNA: TGTGCCAGCAGGGAGACAGGGGGCGGGGGTGAAGCTTTCTTT.

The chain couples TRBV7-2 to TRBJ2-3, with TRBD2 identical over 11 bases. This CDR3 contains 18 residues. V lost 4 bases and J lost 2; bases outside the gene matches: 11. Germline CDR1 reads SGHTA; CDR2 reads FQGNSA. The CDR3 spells CASSSTRGSGGATDTQYF. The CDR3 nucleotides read TGTGCCAGCAGCTCCACTAGGGGTAGCGGGGGGGCCACAGATACGCAGTATTTT. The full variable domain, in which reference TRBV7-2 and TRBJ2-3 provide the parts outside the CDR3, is GAGVSQSPSNKVTEKGKDVELRCDPISGHTALYWYRQSLGQGLEFLIYFQGNSAPDKSGLPSDRFSAERTGGSVSTLTIQRTQQEDSAVYLCASSSTRGSGGATDTQYFGPGTRLTVL.

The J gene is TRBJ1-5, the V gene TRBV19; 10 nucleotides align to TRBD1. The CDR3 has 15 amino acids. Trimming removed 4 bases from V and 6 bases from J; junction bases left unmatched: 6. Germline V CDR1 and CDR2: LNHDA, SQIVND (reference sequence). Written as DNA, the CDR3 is TGTGCCAGTAGTACCGGACAGGGGGGCGGTCAGCCCCAGCATTTT. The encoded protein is CASSTGQGGGQPQHF.

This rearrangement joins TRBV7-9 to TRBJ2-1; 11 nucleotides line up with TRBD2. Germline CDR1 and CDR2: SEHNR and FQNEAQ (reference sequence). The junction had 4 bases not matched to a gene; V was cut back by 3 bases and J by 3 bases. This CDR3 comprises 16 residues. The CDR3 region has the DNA TGTGCCAGCAGCTTCCAGACTAGCGGGGTCTACAATGAGCAGTTCTTC. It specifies CASSFQTSGVYNEQFF.

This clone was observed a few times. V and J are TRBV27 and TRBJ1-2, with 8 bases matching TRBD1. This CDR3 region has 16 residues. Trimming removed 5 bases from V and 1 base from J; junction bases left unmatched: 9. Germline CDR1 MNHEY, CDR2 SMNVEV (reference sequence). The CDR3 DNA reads TGTGCCAGCAGTCCACTGTTGACAGGGGTTAACTATGGCTACACCTTC. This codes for CASSPLLTGVNYGYTF.

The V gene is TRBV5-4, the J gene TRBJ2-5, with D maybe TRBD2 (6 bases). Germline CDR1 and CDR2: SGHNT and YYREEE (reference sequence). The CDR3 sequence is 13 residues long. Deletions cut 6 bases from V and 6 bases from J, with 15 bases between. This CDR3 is CASIMGGLKTQYF. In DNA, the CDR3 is TGTGCCAGCATCATGGGGGGTCTGAAGACCCAGTACTTC. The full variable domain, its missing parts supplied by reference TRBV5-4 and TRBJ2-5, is ETGVTQSPTHLIKTRGQQVTLRCSSQSGHNTVSWYQQALGQGPQFIFQYYREEENGRGNFPPRFSGLQFPNYSSELNVNALELDDSALYLCASIMGGLKTQYFGPGTRLLVL.

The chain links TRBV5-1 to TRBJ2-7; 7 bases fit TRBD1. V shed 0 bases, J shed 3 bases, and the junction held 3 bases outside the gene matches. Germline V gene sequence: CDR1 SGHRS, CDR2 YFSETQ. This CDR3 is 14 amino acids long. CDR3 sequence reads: CASSLDGQVYEQYF. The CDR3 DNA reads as TGCGCCAGCAGCTTGGACGGACAGGTCTACGAGCAGTACTTC.